This T cell receptor (beta chain) was observed in a study of blood T cell repertoires in COVID-19. The CDR3 is 12 residues long. V lost 3 bases to trimming and J lost 2 bases, with 5 bases between them. A note on this clone: Additional DNA sequences in this sample encode the identical CDR3.

The data were produced by immunoSEQ multiplex PCR, yet TCRdb's version contains in-frame clones alone and is incomplete. Of hundreds of thousands of clones detected, approximately 84% appear once; the ten largest clones hold 15%. The receptor comes from a man between 18 and 35 years old who had recovered from COVID-19. The sequenced material came from PBMCs or T cells enriched from blood (not recorded which). V is TRBV12-3 or TRBV12-4 and J is TRBJ2-7; D uncertain. The chain's CDR3 is CASSFSTYEQYF. The CDR3 DNA reads TGTGCCAGCAGTTTCAGTACCTACGAGCAGTACTTC.